Shown below are 4 T cell receptor beta chains from a single sample sequenced in a study of T cell repertoires in cytomegalovirus infection. TCRdb re-called the reads with MiXCR, one entry per CDR3 protein. The sample contains roughly 200,000 distinct CDR3 sequences, about 15% of which appear only once. Sequences were obtained from CD8+ T cells from PBMCs. All receptors derive from a human donor in good health (CMV status not recorded). Some clones in this sample may be carry-over from other donors' samples.

The chain recombines TRBV5-8 with TRBJ2-1; D call uncertain. The germline V gene encodes CDR1 SGHTS and CDR2 YDEGEE. V lost 0 bases to trimming and J lost 5 bases, with 21 bases between them. The CDR3 sequence is 18 residues long. The CDR3 spells CASSLASVTVRRHNEQFF. CDR3 DNA: TGTGCCAGCAGCTTGGCCTCGGTTACAGTGAGGAGACACAATGAGCAGTTCTTC.

The chain combines TRBV4-2 with TRBJ1-1; D possibly corresponds to TRBD1 (5 bases). V was pared by 4 bases and J by 1 base, with 19 bases between. The CDR3 runs 17 residues. Germline CDR1 LGHNA, CDR2 YNFKEQ. The CDR3 nucleotides are TGTGCCAGCAGCCCCCACTTGACAGAACTTCCGAACACTGAAGCTTTCTTT. Residues: CASSPHLTELPNTEAFF.

The CDR3 spells CASRGRTNTGELFF. In nucleotides, the CDR3 is TGTGCCAGCAGGGGGAGAACGAACACCGGGGAGCTGTTTTTT. The chain links TRBV6-2 or TRBV6-3 to TRBJ2-2, with D possibly matching TRBD2 (5 bases). Trimming stripped 6 bases from V and 0 bases from J, with 8 bases between. Germline CDR1 and CDR2: MNHEY and SVGEGT. The CDR3 is made up of 14 amino acids.

This clonotype has more than one count but fewer than ten. The rearrangement links TRBV6-1 to TRBJ2-1, with 8 bases matching TRBD2. Germline V gene lookup returns CDR1 MNHNS and CDR2 SASEGT. Trimming cost V 10 bases and J 3 bases; bases outside gene matches: 5. CDR3 size: 13 residues. This CDR3 reads CAIEGLDYNEQFF. The CDR3 coding sequence is TGTGCCATCGAGGGACTAGACTACAATGAGCAGTTCTTC.